The 29 T cell receptor beta chains presented below share a single source sample, sequenced in a study of response to subunit inactivated influenza vaccine. Each CDR3 protein gets one entry after TCRdb re-called the RT-PCR reads with MiXCR. This table holds around 530,000 distinct CDR3 sequences, around 11% found once. The material was PBMCs from blood, obtained on the day of vaccination. These receptors all stem from a man in his fifties or sixties who received an inactivated influenza vaccine.

This sequence joins TRBV11-1 and TRBJ2-5; D is unresolved. V lost 0 bases and J 5 bases, leaving 22 bases between the germline ends. This CDR3 has 18 amino acids. Germline CDR1 SGHAT, CDR2 FQDESV (reference sequence). This chain's CDR3 is CASSLALISGGRFETQYF. In nucleotides, the CDR3 is TGTGCCAGCAGCTTAGCGCTTATATCGGGCGGTCGATTCGAGACCCAGTACTTC.

This rearrangement joins TRBV15 to TRBJ2-5; D is unclear. The CDR3 sequence is 14 residues long. Trimming stripped 1 base from V and 2 bases from J, with 8 bases between. CDR1 and CDR2 (germline): LNHNV, YYDKDF (reference sequence). CDR3 region: CATSRVERQETQYF. The CDR3 DNA reads as TGTGCCACCAGCAGAGTAGAAAGGCAAGAGACCCAGTACTTC.

The chain recombines TRBV9 with TRBJ2-7; 9 nucleotides match TRBD1. This CDR3 is built from 15 residues. Losses at the gene ends were 4 bases for V and 7 bases for J; bases not matched to a gene: 12. Germline-derived CDR1 and CDR2 are SGDLS and YYNGEE. This chain's CDR3 is CASSSRDRVGGEQYF. In DNA form, the CDR3 reads TGTGCCAGCAGCAGCCGGGACAGGGTCGGAGGAGAGCAGTACTTC.

The V and J genes are TRBV9 and TRBJ2-3; 14 bases match TRBD2. J lost 4 bases, V lost 4 bases, and 5 bases had no gene match. The CDR3 runs 16 residues. Germline assignment: CDR1 SGDLS and CDR2 YYNGEE. DNA of the CDR3: TGTGCCAGCAGCAGGACTAGCGGGGGGTTTTCAGATACGCAGTATTTT. This codes for CASSRTSGGFSDTQYF. The full variable domain, with the rest looked up from reference TRBV9 and TRBJ2-3, is DSGVTQTPKHLITATGQRVTLRCSPRSGDLSVYWYQQSLDQGLQFLIQYYNGEERAKGNILERFSAQQFPDLHSELNLSSLELGDSALYFCASSRTSGGFSDTQYFGPGTRLTVL.

In its sample, this clonotype was seen many times. The chain is built from TRBV12-3 or TRBV12-4 and TRBJ2-4; tentatively, D is TRBD1 or TRBD2 (5 bases each). V was trimmed by 11 bases and J by 8 bases, leaving 13 bases between them. The CDR3 contains 11 residues. In DNA, the CDR3 is TGTGCCTGTTCAAGGGGAGACATTCAGTACTTC. The encoded protein is CACSRGDIQYF.

This clonotype was counted a few times. The rearrangement links TRBV20-1 to TRBJ1-1; 7 nucleotides agree with TRBD1. Per germline, CDR1 DFQATT and CDR2 SNEGSKA (reference sequence). The CDR3 is 16 amino acids. With V trimmed by 3 bases and J by 3 bases, 13 bases remained unmatched. CDR3 sequence (DNA): TGCAGTGCTAGTGGGGTTACAGGGGCAGGGGACACTGAAGCTTTCTTT. Residues: CSASGVTGAGDTEAFF.

This clonotype was counted between two and nine times. This sequence joins TRBV20-1 and TRBJ2-5, with 8 positions matching TRBD1. CDR3 length: 14 amino acids. Germline CDR1 is DFQATT and CDR2 is SNEGSKA (reference sequence). J lost 4 bases, V lost 3 bases, and 7 bases had no gene match. This CDR3 reads CSARMDRERETQYF. The CDR3 bases are TGCAGTGCTAGGATGGACAGGGAAAGAGAGACCCAGTACTTC.

This clonotype has at least ten counts. The chain joins TRBV7-2 to TRBJ2-7; 10 nucleotides line up with TRBD2. The germline V gene has CDR1 SGHTA and CDR2 FQGNSA. Losses at the gene ends were 1 base for V and 4 bases for J; bases not matched to a gene: 4. The CDR3 is 15 amino acids. CDR3 protein: CASSLDSSGGYEQYF. The CDR3 DNA follows: TGTGCCAGCAGCTTAGATTCTAGCGGGGGATACGAGCAGTACTTC.

The V gene is TRBV15, the J gene TRBJ2-7, with D possibly being TRBD2 (6 bases). This CDR3 region has 15 residues. V lost 1 base and J 1 base, leaving 11 bases between the germline ends. The germline V gene has CDR1 LNHNV and CDR2 YYDKDF (reference sequence). The CDR3 DNA reads as TGTGCCACCAGCAGAGCGGGGGTTGCTTCCTACGAGCAGTACTTC. This translates into CATSRAGVASYEQYF.

The chain uses TRBV20-1 and TRBJ2-3, with D uncertain. Germline V gene lookup returns CDR1 DFQATT and CDR2 SNEGSKA (reference sequence). Trimming cost V 2 bases and J 1 base, with 16 bases left between them. The CDR3 spans 16 residues. This chain's CDR3 is CSARWWRAGGTDTQYF. In nucleotides, the CDR3 is TGCAGTGCTAGATGGTGGCGCGCAGGTGGCACAGATACGCAGTATTTT.

There are a few counts of this clonotype. J is TRBJ2-3 and V is TRBV5-1, with 14 positions matching TRBD2. CDR1 and CDR2 (germline): SGHRS, YFSETQ. The CDR3 is 17 amino acids. With V trimmed by 1 base and J by 4 bases, 5 bases remained unmatched. CDR3 DNA sequence: TGCGCCAGCAGCTTGTCGGGACTAGCGGGAGAGGCAGATACGCAGTATTTT. It encodes CASSLSGLAGEADTQYF. The full variable domain, completed using reference TRBV5-1 and TRBJ2-3, is KAGVTQTPRYLIKTRGQQVTLSCSPISGHRSVSWYQQTPGQGLQFLFEYFSETQRNKGNFPGRFSGRQFSNSRSEMNVSTLELGDSALYLCASSLSGLAGEADTQYFGPGTRLTVL.

This clonotype has a handful of counts. The chain couples TRBV7-8 to TRBJ1-6, with 7 bases identical to TRBD1. Losses at the gene ends were 5 bases for V and 5 bases for J; bases not matched to a gene: 6. This CDR3 has 15 residues. Per germline, CDR1 SGHVS and CDR2 FQNEAQ. The CDR3 sequence is CASSPRTGDNSPLHF. CDR3 nucleotide sequence: TGTGCCAGCAGCCCGAGGACAGGAGATAATTCACCCCTCCACTTT.

The chain has TRBV12-3 or TRBV12-4 and TRBJ2-2, with unresolved D. CDR3 size: 12 residues. V shed 3 bases and J shed 6 bases, with 5 bases lying between them. CDR3 nucleotide sequence: TGTGCCAGCAGTTTTCGTCCCGGGGAGCTGTTTTTT. Translation gives CASSFRPGELFF.

Only a few counts were recorded for this clonotype. This chain links TRBV7-2 with TRBJ1-4, with unresolved D. Between the trimmed V and J ends, which lost 1 base and 4 bases, there was a span of 4 bases. This CDR3 has 13 amino acids. Per germline, CDR1 SGHTA and CDR2 FQGNSA. CDR3 amino acids: CASSLGFNEKLFF. The CDR3 nucleotides are TGTGCCAGCAGCTTAGGCTTTAATGAAAAACTGTTTTTT.

This rearrangement joins TRBV7-9 to TRBJ2-5, with 8 positions matching TRBD1. Germline V lookup: CDR1 SEHNR, CDR2 FQNEAQ (reference sequence). The CDR3 contains 15 residues. Trimming took 7 bases from V and 3 from J; bases not matched to a gene: 10. This chain's CDR3 is CASTRTGRAEETQYF. Here the CDR3 DNA reads TGTGCCAGCACCCGGACAGGGAGAGCCGAAGAGACCCAGTACTTC.

This clonotype was picked up a small number of times. The chain employs TRBV7-2 and TRBJ2-3; D ambiguous. The CDR3 totals 13 residues. The germline V gene encodes CDR1 SGHTA and CDR2 FQGNSA. Trimming removed 5 bases at V and 2 bases at J, with 8 bases between. The DNA of the CDR3 is TGTGCCAGCAGCGCGGCCCACACAGATACGCAGTATTTT. This gives the protein CASSAAHTDTQYF.

The CDR3 sequence is CASSLFGQANTGELFF. The CDR3 region has the DNA TGCGCCAGCAGCTTGTTCGGACAGGCGAACACCGGGGAGCTGTTTTTT. The chain recombines TRBV5-1 with TRBJ2-2, with TRBD1 matching 7 bases. Germline V gene lookup returns CDR1 SGHRS and CDR2 YFSETQ. This CDR3 region has 16 residues. The trim removed 1 base at V and 0 bases at J, leaving 3 bases unmatched.

The CDR3 nucleotides read TGCAGCGTTGAAGATGGAGGCTCCCCATCCTACGAGCAGTACTTC. Protein: CSVEDGGSPSYEQYF. The chain has TRBV29-1 and TRBJ2-7, with D tentatively TRBD2 (5 bases). This CDR3 is built from 15 residues. V was trimmed by 0 bases and J by 1 base, leaving 13 bases between them. Germline CDR1 reads SQVTM; CDR2 reads ANQGSEA.

V gene TRBV5-5 combines with J gene TRBJ1-2; 8 nucleotides align to TRBD1. Looked up from germline, CDR1 is SGHKS and CDR2 is YYEKEE (reference sequence). V gave up 5 bases and J gave up 2 bases; unmatched junction bases: 14. The CDR3 spans 17 residues. The CDR3 loop is CASRSRQGMLGNYGYTF. Written as DNA, the CDR3 is TGTGCCAGCAGGTCTCGACAGGGGATGCTCGGCAACTATGGCTACACCTTC.

This clonotype was seen ten or more times. This chain links TRBV5-1 with TRBJ2-1; D call uncertain. CDR1 is SGHRS, CDR2 YFSETQ, per germline. CDR3 length equals 15 residues. V lost 1 base to trimming and J lost 0 bases, with 8 bases between them. CDR3 loop: CASSLSRASYNEQFF. DNA of the CDR3: TGCGCCAGCAGCTTGAGTAGGGCCTCCTACAATGAGCAGTTCTTC.

This clonotype was observed a few times. The rearrangement links TRBV4-2 to TRBJ2-5; 11 nucleotides line up with TRBD2. Germline V lookup: CDR1 LGHNA, CDR2 YNFKEQ. The length of the CDR3 is 15 residues. J gave up 5 bases and V 2 bases, and 4 bases lay outside the gene matches. The CDR3 DNA follows: TGTGCCAGCAGCCAATCTAGCGGGGGGCTGGAGACCCAGTACTTC. It encodes CASSQSSGGLETQYF.

This clonotype occurred a few times. V is TRBV28 and J is TRBJ2-7; 7 bases align to TRBD1. CDR3 length: 16 amino acids. The V gene end was trimmed by 2 bases and the J gene end by 0 bases; junction bases not matched to a gene: 7. Germline CDR1 is MDHEN and CDR2 is SYDVKM. CDR3 sequence reads: CASSLVTGIFSYEQYF. CDR3 DNA sequence: TGTGCCAGCAGTTTAGTGACAGGGATCTTCTCCTACGAGCAGTACTTC. The entire variable domain, with the rest obtained from reference TRBV28 and TRBJ2-7, is as follows: DVKVTQSSRYLVKRTGEKVFLECVQDMDHENMFWYRQDPGLGLRLIYFSYDVKMKEKGDIPEGYSVSREKKERFSLILESASTNQTSMYLCASSLVTGIFSYEQYFGPGTRLTVT.

The V gene is TRBV20-1, the J gene TRBJ2-3, with 13 bases matching TRBD2. The CDR3 is 16 amino acids. CDR1 and CDR2 (germline): DFQATT, SNEGSKA (reference sequence). V gave up 3 bases and J gave up 2 bases; unmatched junction bases: 5. CDR3 sequence: CSASGTSGRDTDTQYF. CDR3 sequence (DNA): TGCAGTGCTAGTGGAACTAGCGGGAGGGACACAGATACGCAGTATTTT.

A few counts support this clonotype. This chain links TRBV18 with TRBJ2-7; D uncertain. Per the germline V gene, CDR1 is KGHSH and CDR2 is LQKENI. The V gene lost 3 bases and the J gene lost 2 bases, with 11 bases spanning the gap. The CDR3 consists of 14 residues. The CDR3 DNA follows: TGTGCCAGCTCACCGTCTACTGCTCCCTACGAGCAGTACTTC. Its protein product is CASSPSTAPYEQYF.

Only a few counts were recorded for this clonotype. The chain links TRBV2 to TRBJ2-7; 10 positions match TRBD2. The CDR3 consists of 14 residues. Germline V gene data show CDR1 as SNHLY and CDR2 as FYNNEI. After removal of 4 bases from V and 7 bases from J, the junction contained 7 bases not matched to a gene. CDR3 nucleotide sequence: TGTGCCAGCAGTGGAGGTAGCGGGGGGCGGGAGCAGTACTTC. It codes for CASSGGSGGREQYF.

This clonotype came up a few times. V is TRBV12-3 or TRBV12-4 and J is TRBJ2-1; TRBD2 aligns across 14 bases. The CDR3 covers 16 residues. J was trimmed by 11 bases and V by 5 bases; bases with no gene match: 11. CDR3 in DNA: TGTGCCAGCAGTAAGGGGACTAGCGGGGGTGCGGGGAAGCAGTTCTTC. Translated: CASSKGTSGGAGKQFF.

This chain links TRBV6-1 with TRBJ2-3; D call uncertain. V lost 10 bases, J lost 6 bases, and 17 bases lay in between. Germline V gene data show CDR1 as MNHNS and CDR2 as SASEGT. The CDR3 consists of 13 residues. CDR3 bases: TGTGCCATCCCAGGTCCCATGACGGATACGCAGTATTTT. Its protein product is CAIPGPMTDTQYF.

The J gene is TRBJ2-5, the V gene TRBV6-2 or TRBV6-3; 9 bases map to TRBD1. Trimming took 4 bases from V and 5 from J; bases not matched to a gene: 5. The CDR3 spans 14 residues. CDR1 is MNHEY, CDR2 SVGEGT, per germline. The CDR3 DNA sequence: TGTGCCAGCAGTTCGGGACAGGGCTTTGAGACCCAGTACTTC. It is translated as CASSSGQGFETQYF.

This clonotype was seen a handful of times. The chain uses TRBV4-1 and TRBJ1-4, with a tentative D call TRBD1 (5 bases). The CDR3 covers 14 residues. V was clipped by 5 bases and J by 3 bases, with 10 bases between them. Per germline, CDR1 MGHRA and CDR2 YSYEKL. In nucleotides, the CDR3 is TGCGCCAGCAGCTTCCAGGGACCTAATGAAAAACTGTTTTTT. Residues: CASSFQGPNEKLFF.